In its sample, the clone carrying this TCR beta chain was seen a few times. Its matching antigen is unknown. These data are taken from a study of CD8+CD57+ T cells in acquired aplastic anemia. Study background: Sorted CD4+ plus CD8+ cells gave DNA averaging roughly 3 ug. On average, healthy donors gave 9.5 million to 14 million reads for CD4+ cells.

Study-level results: There were roughly 30 CD8+ CDR3 sequences that occurred in both patients and controls. Controls did not differ significantly from patients in CD8+ Simpson's diversity.

Genomic DNA, serving as template, underwent TCR beta VDJ and CDR3 profiling. One entry per CDR3 protein, called by TCRdb with MiXCR from the reads. The table shows fewer than 200,000 distinct CDR3 sequences, with approximately 40% occurring only once. The sample consisted of sorted CD4+, CD8+, or CD8+CD57+ T cells (not recorded which) from PBMCs. The TCR comes from a human donor in good health.

In DNA, the CDR3 is TGTGCCAGCAGCTTTACCAGCTCCTACGAGCAGTACTTC. This translates into CASSFTSSYEQYF. J is TRBJ2-7 and V is TRBV7-2; D is ambiguous. From germline, CDR1 is SGHTA and CDR2 FQGNSA. V gave up 3 bases and J gave up 0 bases, with 6 bases separating them. The CDR3 consists of 13 residues.